This entry lists 10 T cell receptor beta chains sequenced from one sample in a study of breast tumors, draining lymph nodes, adjacent tissues. TCRdb independently ran MiXCR on the multiplex PCR reads; one entry per CDR3 protein. The data hold some 170,000 distinct CDR3 sequences, with approximately 30% observed a single time. Samples came from axillary lymph nodes draining the breast cancer. Sequenced: axillary lymph node tissue. The receptors here all came from a female donor with breast cancer. Some clones in this sample may be carry-over from other donors' samples.

Many counts were recorded for this clonotype. This chain links TRBV12-5 with TRBJ2-1; D ambiguous. CDR1 LGHNT and CDR2 FRNRAP come from the germline V gene. The CDR3 contains 12 residues. Trimming shortened V by 1 base and J by 4 bases, and 2 bases separated the two germline ends. The CDR3 sequence: CASGLAYNEQFF. CDR3 nucleotides: TGTGCTAGTGGTTTGGCTTACAATGAGCAGTTCTTC.

V usage is TRBV7-8 and J usage is TRBJ2-2; TRBD1 aligns across 7 bases. This CDR3 contains 17 residues. Looked up from germline, CDR1 is SGHVS and CDR2 is FQNEAQ. The ends lost 10 bases at V and 4 bases at J; junction bases unmatched: 18. The CDR3 DNA is TGTGCCACCCGACTTACCTCTAGACAGGGCGGCACCGGGGAGCTGTTTTTT. It yields the protein CATRLTSRQGGTGELFF. Supplemented by reference TRBV7-8 and TRBJ2-2, the full variable domain reads GAGVSQSPRYKVAKRGQDVALRCDPISGHVSLFWYQQALGQGPEFLTYFQNEAQLDKSGLPSDRFFAERPEGSVSTLKIQRTQQEDSAVYLCATRLTSRQGGTGELFFGEGSRLTVL.

This clonotype was counted ten times or more. The chain couples TRBV5-1 to TRBJ1-4; D uncertain. The V end lost 4 bases, the J end lost 4 bases, and 14 bases lay between the germline ends. The germline CDR1 and CDR2 sequences are SGHRS and YFSETQ. The CDR3 is 15 residues long. CDR3 sequence (DNA): TGCGCCAGCAGCCCCGGCCGTCCCCTTAATGAAAAACTGTTTTTT. It encodes CASSPGRPLNEKLFF.

This clonotype was recorded only once. V gene TRBV5-5 combines with J gene TRBJ2-5; 9 nucleotides agree with TRBD1. Germline V CDR1 and CDR2: SGHKS, YYEKEE (reference sequence). Unmatched junction bases numbered 9, after V lost 5 bases and J lost 4 bases. CDR3 length equals 15 residues. The CDR3 region has the DNA TGTGCCAGCAGACAGGGGGCAGGGGAGGGAGAGACCCAGTACTTC. This translates into CASRQGAGEGETQYF.

This clonotype was detected many times. CDR3 in DNA: TGCAGCGTGGGACAGGGGCTAGCTGGGGCCAACGTCCTGACTTTC. Amino acid sequence: CSVGQGLAGANVLTF. The J gene is TRBJ2-6, the V gene TRBV29-1; 10 positions agree with TRBD1. CDR3 length equals 15 residues. The V gene end was trimmed by 6 bases and the J gene end by 2 bases; junction bases not matched to a gene: 4. Germline V gene lookup returns CDR1 SQVTM and CDR2 ANQGSEA.

As concerns this clonotype: The limits of the CDR3 on the DNA are not certain, so only TCRdb's listed CDR3 is given. This rearrangement joins TRBV5-1 to TRBJ1-2. From germline, CDR1 is SGHRS and CDR2 YFSETQ. The CDR3 length is 23 residues, termini included. The CDR3 region is CASSRLGGAHEQYFGQPNYGYTF.

The chain links TRBV7-8 to TRBJ2-7; TRBD1 agrees at 7 bases. The CDR3 is 15 amino acids. V shed 3 bases, J shed 3 bases, and the junction held 8 bases outside the gene matches. Germline V gene sequence: CDR1 SGHVS, CDR2 FQNEAQ. The CDR3 coding sequence is TGTGCCAGCAGCTTTAGACAGGGCAGCCTCTACGAGCAGTACTTC. Its translation: CASSFRQGSLYEQYF.

Worth noting for this clonotype: A read error may be the cause here, since a much bigger clone is one base away. V is TRBV5-8 and J is TRBJ1-5; D might be TRBD1 (5 bases). The germline CDR1 and CDR2 sequences are SGHTS and YDEGEE. V was clipped by 4 bases and J by 3 bases, with 11 bases between them. The CDR3 is made up of 14 amino acids. The CDR3 coding sequence is TGTGCCAGCAGCCTCAGGGATACCAATCAGCCCCAGCATTTT. It encodes CASSLRDTNQPQHF.

A word on this clonotype: Being one base from a much bigger clone, this may be a read error. The V gene is TRBV18, the J gene TRBJ2-3; TRBD2 agrees at 13 bases. CDR1 is KGHSH and CDR2 is LQKENI in the germline V gene. The V and J ends lost 8 bases and 6 bases, in that order; junction bases with no gene match: 8. CDR3 size: 15 residues. CDR3 sequence (DNA): TGTGCCAGCCGAAGGACTAGCGGGAGAGGTGATACGCAGTATTTT. Translating gives CASRRTSGRGDTQYF.

This clonotype showed up many times. This chain links TRBV20-1 with TRBJ1-2, with D tentatively TRBD1 (5 bases). Trimming cost V 0 bases and J 0 bases, with 11 bases left between them. CDR3 length: 15 residues. Germline V lookup: CDR1 DFQATT, CDR2 SNEGSKA (reference sequence). The CDR3 bases are TGCAGTGCTAGAGAATTACAGGCTTCTAACTATGGCTACACCTTC. Its translation is CSARELQASNYGYTF.